The 21 T cell receptor beta chains reported below all come from one sample, sequenced in a study of spatial heterogeneity in lung cancer. As for time point: sample taken at primary tumor resection. Material for sequencing was whole RNA from tumor, nontumor lung or frozen PBMC, left unsorted. MiXCR was run by TCRdb on the 5' RACE reads, yielding one entry per CDR3 protein. Here the sample spans 39,000 or so distinct CDR3 sequences, 6.5% to 8.5% being singletons. The sequences come from PBMCs, collected at surgery. The receptors here all came from a male donor with early-stage non-small cell lung cancer.

The V gene is TRBV7-3, the J gene TRBJ2-3, with 11 bases fitting TRBD2. Losses at the gene ends were 2 bases for V and 1 base for J; bases not matched to a gene: 2. Germline V CDR1 and CDR2: SGHTA, FQGTGA. This CDR3 has 16 amino acids. The CDR3 DNA reads as TGTGCCAGCAGCTTAGGGACTAGCGGCCGCACAGATACGCAGTATTTT. Amino acids: CASSLGTSGRTDTQYF. Supplemented by reference TRBV7-3 and TRBJ2-3, the full variable domain reads GAGVSQTPSNKVTEKGKYVELRCDPISGHTALYWYRQSLGQGPEFLIYFQGTGAADDSGLPNDRFFAVRPEGSVSTLKIQRTERGDSAVYLCASSLGTSGRTDTQYFGPGTRLTVL.

This clonotype showed up many times. The chain is built from TRBV12-3 or TRBV12-4 and TRBJ2-1, with 11 bases fitting TRBD2. The CDR3 has 15 residues. With V trimmed by 3 bases and J by 4 bases, 2 bases remained unmatched. CDR3 bases: TGTGCCAGCAGTTTTGGGACTAGCGGTTACAATGAGCAGTTCTTC. This sequence encodes CASSFGTSGYNEQFF.

The V call is TRBV20-1, the J call TRBJ1-5, with TRBD1 as a possible D gene (5 bases). The CDR3 extends over 13 amino acids. The germline CDR1 and CDR2 sequences are DFQATT and SNEGSKA (reference sequence). Trimming pared 4 bases from V and 5 bases from J, leaving 12 bases between. CDR3 DNA sequence: TGCAGTGCTAAAGGGACTGAATATCAGCCCCAGCATTTT. Encoded protein: CSAKGTEYQPQHF.

This clonotype has a count of ten or more. The CDR3 sequence: CASSYPAGTGNTEAFF. For the CDR3, the DNA is TGTGCCAGCAGTTACCCCGCCGGGACAGGGAACACTGAAGCTTTCTTT. This chain links TRBV6-5 with TRBJ1-1; TRBD1 agrees at 8 bases. The CDR3 length is 16 residues. Germline CDR1 reads MNHEY; CDR2 reads SVGAGI. The trim removed 2 bases at V and 1 base at J, leaving 6 bases unmatched.

This clonotype occurred a few times. V is TRBV9 and J is TRBJ2-3; D possibly corresponds to TRBD1 (6 bases). V was clipped by 0 bases and J by 5 bases, with 10 bases between them. This CDR3 has 14 amino acids. Germline lookup yields CDR1 SGDLS and CDR2 YYNGEE. CDR3 sequence reads: CASSVASRGDTQYF. DNA for the CDR3: TGTGCCAGCAGCGTAGCTTCCAGGGGAGATACGCAGTATTTT.

This clonotype was observed many times. V and J are TRBV6-1 and TRBJ2-3, with no clear D. V shed 7 bases and J shed 4 bases, with 15 bases lying between them. Germline V gives CDR1 MNHNS, CDR2 SASEGT. The CDR3 is 14 residues long. The CDR3 here is CASKSGSEADTQYF. The CDR3 DNA reads TGTGCCAGCAAGTCCGGCTCTGAAGCAGATACGCAGTATTTT.

The sample holds many counts of this clonotype. The chain joins TRBV30 to TRBJ1-6, with 9 bases fitting TRBD1. The V segment lost 4 bases and the J segment 0 bases; nucleotides outside the gene matches: 7. CDR1 is GTSNPN and CDR2 is SVGIG in the germline V gene (reference sequence). The CDR3 has 17 amino acids. As DNA, the CDR3 is TGTGCCTGGAAAGGACAGGGGATCAGCTCCTATAATTCACCCCTCCACTTT. Its protein product is CAWKGQGISSYNSPLHF.

This clonotype was detected a few times. V and J are TRBV29-1 and TRBJ1-1; TRBD1 matches at 8 bases. The CDR3 sequence is 14 residues long. The germline V gene has CDR1 SQVTM and CDR2 ANQGSEA. The ends lost 3 bases at V and 3 bases at J; junction bases unmatched: 6. In DNA, the CDR3 is TGCAGCGTTGAGGTGGACAGGGCCCACACTGAAGCTTTCTTT. Encoded protein: CSVEVDRAHTEAFF.

This clonotype was detected ten times or more. The genes are TRBV11-2 and TRBJ2-1; a weak D match, TRBD1 (5 bases). The germline CDR1 and CDR2 sequences are SGHAT and FQNNGV. The CDR3 contains 13 residues. Trimming took 1 base from V and 6 from J, leaving 7 bases between them. Written as DNA, the CDR3 is TGTGCCAGCAGCTTAGGACAGATCAATGAGCAGTTCTTC. Its translation: CASSLGQINEQFF.

This clonotype was observed at least ten times. The genes are TRBV5-1 and TRBJ2-6, with 8 bases lining up with TRBD1. The V segment lost 2 bases and the J segment 1 base; nucleotides outside the gene matches: 2. The CDR3 spans 16 residues. From germline, CDR1 is SGHRS and CDR2 YFSETQ. Here the CDR3 DNA reads TGCGCCAGCAGCTTCCAGGGGGCATCTGGGGCCAACGTCCTGACTTTC. Its translation: CASSFQGASGANVLTF.

There are many counts of this clonotype. The rearrangement links TRBV6-5 to TRBJ2-1; D is perhaps TRBD2 (6 bases). This CDR3 spans 13 amino acids. Germline assignment: CDR1 MNHEY and CDR2 SVGAGI. With 4 bases removed from V and 11 bases from J, the gap between germline ends came to 15 bases. CDR3 loop: CASSWDSGSQQFF. CDR3 nucleotides: TGTGCCAGCAGTTGGGACTCCGGGTCCCAGCAGTTCTTC.

V usage is TRBV18 and J usage is TRBJ2-5; D may be TRBD1 (6 bases). Germline assignment: CDR1 KGHSH and CDR2 LQKENI. CDR3 length: 14 residues. V shed 0 bases and J shed 1 base, with 6 bases lying between them. The CDR3: CASSPPDSQETQYF. In DNA form, the CDR3 reads TGTGCCAGCTCACCACCGGACAGCCAAGAGACCCAGTACTTC.

This clonotype was observed many times. The chain links TRBV19 to TRBJ2-3; TRBD2 matches 12 bases. V lost 5 bases and J lost 10; bases outside the gene matches: 7. CDR1 is LNHDA, CDR2 SQIVND, per germline (reference sequence). CDR3 length: 14 residues. The CDR3 DNA reads as TGTGCCAGTAGTCCCACGACTAGCGGGAGCGCGCAGTATTTT. Residues: CASSPTTSGSAQYF.

The table lists this clonotype with a few counts. This chain joins TRBV13 and TRBJ2-5, with D uncertain. Germline V gene data show CDR1 as PRHDT and CDR2 as FYEKMQ (reference sequence). The CDR3 length is 14 residues. V dropped 0 bases and J dropped 3 bases, with 8 bases sitting between them. CDR3 residues: CASSLGPRKETQYF. CDR3 bases: TGTGCCAGCAGCTTAGGCCCACGCAAAGAGACCCAGTACTTC.

This clonotype is classed as large (0.1 to 1%). The gene calls are TRBV5-8 and TRBJ1-2, with D unclear. The CDR3 is made up of 13 amino acids. V was shortened by 2 bases and J by 6 bases, with 11 bases between the two germline ends. The germline V gene encodes CDR1 SGHTS and CDR2 YDEGEE. The CDR3, as DNA: TGTGCCAGCAGCTTCGGTCATCCTGATGGCTACACCTTC. Its protein is CASSFGHPDGYTF.

This clonotype was observed at least ten times. J is TRBJ2-1 and V is TRBV5-4; D may be TRBD2 (6 bases). The CDR3 totals 14 residues. V dropped 4 bases and J dropped 4 bases, with 12 bases sitting between them. Germline CDR1 is SGHNT and CDR2 is YYREEE (reference sequence). Here the CDR3 reads CASSPLEGYNEQFF. CDR3 DNA: TGTGCCAGCAGCCCGTTGGAGGGATACAATGAGCAGTTCTTC.

This clonotype was seen many times. The genes are TRBV5-1 and TRBJ2-3; D is possibly TRBD2 (6 bases). The ends were cut back, 4 bases at V and 2 bases at J, with 11 bases in the middle. Germline lookup yields CDR1 SGHRS and CDR2 YFSETQ. This CDR3 is 14 amino acids long. The CDR3 DNA reads TGCGCCAGCAGCCCCGGGGAGGTCACAGATACGCAGTATTTT. Its translation is CASSPGEVTDTQYF. Looking up the rest from reference TRBV5-1 and TRBJ2-3 gives the full variable domain: KAGVTQTPRYLIKTRGQQVTLSCSPISGHRSVSWYQQTPGQGLQFLFEYFSETQRNKGNFPGRFSGRQFSNSRSEMNVSTLELGDSALYLCASSPGEVTDTQYFGPGTRLTVL.

J is TRBJ1-5 and V is TRBV6-1, with D hard to call. This CDR3 spans 12 amino acids. Germline V lookup: CDR1 MNHNS, CDR2 SASEGT. V was cut by 8 bases and J by 3 bases, with 8 bases left in between. The CDR3 bases are TGTGCCAGCGATGACCCCAATCAGCCCCAGCATTTT. It codes for CASDDPNQPQHF.

The rearrangement uses TRBV5-1 and TRBJ1-4; D call uncertain. CDR1 SGHRS and CDR2 YFSETQ come from the germline V gene. V was shortened by 4 bases and J by 4 bases, with 8 bases between the two germline ends. The CDR3 spans 13 residues. The CDR3 nucleotides read TGCGCCAGCAGCCTTCGGAATAATGAAAAACTGTTTTTT. This sequence encodes CASSLRNNEKLFF.

In its sample, this clonotype was seen many times. This chain uses TRBV6-6 with TRBJ2-5; the D call may be TRBD1 or TRBD2 (5 bases each). CDR3 length: 14 residues. Looked up from germline, CDR1 is MNHNY and CDR2 is SVGAGI (reference sequence). V was trimmed by 5 bases and J by 4 bases, leaving 14 bases between them. The CDR3: CASSPGGRTETQYF. The CDR3 DNA sequence: TGTGCCAGCAGTCCTGGGGGACGGACAGAGACCCAGTACTTC.

The table lists this clonotype with many counts. This rearrangement joins TRBV7-2 to TRBJ2-1; TRBD2 aligns across 12 bases. The CDR3 runs 16 residues. Trimming cost V 5 bases and J 8 bases; bases outside gene matches: 10. Germline CDR1 reads SGHTA; CDR2 reads FQGNSA. DNA of the CDR3: TGTGCCAGCAGCCCCGGGCTAGCGGGAGGGGCGCATGAGCAGTTCTTC. This encodes CASSPGLAGGAHEQFF.